Presented here are 23 T cell receptor beta chains from one specimen sequenced in a study of CD8 T cells in Susac syndrome. When the RNA was reverse transcribed, random hexamers were used with an input of roughly 0.5 to 1 ug. TCRdb re-analysed the immunoSEQ multiplex PCR reads in MiXCR, keeping a single row per CDR3 protein. This sample yields approximately 120,000 distinct CDR3 sequences, of which approximately 91% are seen a single time; 0.11% to 0.15% belongs to the top ten. Specimen: CD4+ T cells from PBMCs. These TCRs come from a human donor in good health.

V gene TRBV6-5 combines with J gene TRBJ2-5; 11 bases agree with TRBD1. This CDR3 is 15 amino acids long. The V gene end was trimmed by 0 bases and the J gene end by 5 bases; junction bases not matched to a gene: 2. Germline V gene sequence: CDR1 MNHEY, CDR2 SVGAGI. The CDR3: CASSYSGTGGETQYF. Here the CDR3 DNA reads TGTGCCAGCAGTTACTCCGGGACAGGGGGGGAGACCCAGTACTTC.

The chain has TRBV20-1 and TRBJ1-2; the D gene is possibly TRBD1 (5 bases). The CDR3 has 13 amino acids. Germline-derived CDR1 and CDR2 are DFQATT and SNEGSKA (reference sequence). V was pared by 4 bases and J by 3 bases, with 12 bases between. The CDR3 DNA follows: TGCAGTGCTACCACGGACATAGACTATGGCTACACCTTC. Its translation: CSATTDIDYGYTF.

The genes are TRBV7-9 and TRBJ1-2; D remains ambiguous. Germline-derived CDR1 and CDR2 are SEHNR and FQNEAQ (reference sequence). Trimming removed 5 bases at V and 2 bases at J, with 18 bases between. CDR3 length: 16 amino acids. CDR3 residues: CASSQARGRGNYGYTF. In DNA form, the CDR3 reads TGTGCCAGCAGCCAAGCCCGGGGTCGGGGAAACTATGGCTACACCTTC. Variable domain in full (rest from reference TRBV7-9 and TRBJ1-2): DTGVSQNPRHKITKRGQNVTFRCDPISEHNRLYWYRQTLGQGPEFLTYFQNEAQLEKSRLLSDRFSAERPKGSFSTLEIQRTEQGDSAMYLCASSQARGRGNYGYTFGSGTRLTVV.

The chain has TRBV29-1 and TRBJ2-7, with D unresolved. The CDR3 spans 10 residues. Trimming took 4 bases from V and 6 from J, leaving 7 bases between them. Germline V gene sequence: CDR1 SQVTM, CDR2 ANQGSEA. CDR3 sequence (DNA): TGCAGCGTTGGACAAAGCGAGCAGTACTTC. Its translation is CSVGQSEQYF.

DNA of the CDR3: TGTGCCAGCAGTTATCCGCAGGGGGCAGGCAATGAGCAGTTCTTC. This gives the protein CASSYPQGAGNEQFF. The chain is built from TRBV27 and TRBJ2-1, with 8 positions matching TRBD1. The CDR3 is made up of 15 amino acids. Germline V gene lookup returns CDR1 MNHEY and CDR2 SMNVEV (reference sequence). V shed 4 bases and J 6 bases; nucleotides not matched to a gene: 8.

The V call is TRBV2, the J call TRBJ2-7, with 9 bases aligning to TRBD1. Looked up from germline, CDR1 is SNHLY and CDR2 is FYNNEI. Trimming cost V 4 bases and J 2 bases; bases outside gene matches: 6. The CDR3 runs to 15 residues. CDR3 amino acids: CASSAGGTGPYEQYF. Written as DNA, the CDR3 is TGTGCCAGCAGTGCCGGGGGGACAGGGCCCTACGAGCAGTACTTC.

The CDR3 loop is CSVSLRTGGDEAFF. The CDR3 nucleotides read TGCAGCGTTAGCCTCCGGACAGGGGGGGATGAAGCTTTCTTT. The chain couples TRBV29-1 to TRBJ1-1, with TRBD1 matching over 10 bases. CDR1 and CDR2 (germline): SQVTM, ANQGSEA. Trimming cost V 5 bases and J 7 bases; bases outside gene matches: 10. CDR3 length equals 14 residues.

The chain carries TRBV19 and TRBJ2-1; no clear D. CDR3 length: 12 amino acids. Trimming stripped 8 bases from V and 7 bases from J, with 12 bases between. Germline values: CDR1 LNHDA, CDR2 SQIVND (reference sequence). The CDR3 is CASQNSRNEQFF. CDR3 in DNA: TGTGCCAGTCAGAATAGCAGAAATGAGCAGTTCTTC.

The chain has TRBV4-3 and TRBJ2-1, with D uncertain. The V gene's germline CDR1 is LGHNA and CDR2 YSLEER. V was clipped by 0 bases and J by 4 bases, with 1 base between them. The CDR3 spans 12 residues. Here the CDR3 DNA reads TGCGCCAGCAGCCAAGAATACAATGAGCAGTTCTTC. Protein product: CASSQEYNEQFF.

The chain combines TRBV29-1 with TRBJ2-1; TRBD2 matches at 7 bases. After removal of 7 bases from V and 7 bases from J, the junction contained 13 bases not matched to a gene. This CDR3 is 14 amino acids long. In germline, CDR1 is SQVTM, CDR2 ANQGSEA. CDR3 coding DNA: TGCAGCGGGCCTAAGGGCGGGAGTGGGAATGAGCAGTTCTTC. This encodes CSGPKGGSGNEQFF.

CDR3 amino acids: CSASAPGGRAYTTDTQYF. CDR3 DNA sequence: TGCAGTGCTAGTGCGCCGGGCGGGAGGGCCTATACGACAGATACGCAGTATTTT. This rearrangement joins TRBV20-1 to TRBJ2-3; 9 bases fit TRBD2. V lost 3 bases and J lost 3; bases outside the gene matches: 16. The CDR3 consists of 18 residues. The V gene's germline CDR1 is DFQATT and CDR2 SNEGSKA (reference sequence).

The chain links TRBV15 to TRBJ2-7; TRBD2 agrees at 10 bases. V lost 0 bases to trimming and J lost 1 base; unmatched junction nucleotides: 6. Germline V gives CDR1 LNHNV, CDR2 YYDKDF (reference sequence). This CDR3 has 17 amino acids. CDR3 sequence (DNA): TGTGCCACCAGCAGAGACCGGACTAGCGGTAGGTCCTACGAGCAGTACTTC. Amino acids: CATSRDRTSGRSYEQYF.

V is TRBV29-1 and J is TRBJ1-3; 8 positions match TRBD1. From germline, CDR1 is SQVTM and CDR2 ANQGSEA. The J segment lost 8 bases and the V segment lost 7 bases, leaving 10 bases of the junction unmatched. This CDR3 comprises 13 residues. CDR3 protein: CSALTGALDTIYF. Here the CDR3 DNA reads TGCAGCGCATTGACAGGGGCGTTGGACACCATATATTTT.

V gene TRBV7-2 combines with J gene TRBJ1-5; 8 bases match TRBD1. With V trimmed by 6 bases and J by 7 bases, 8 bases remained unmatched. Germline assignment: CDR1 SGHTA and CDR2 FQGNSA. There are 14 residues in the CDR3. For the CDR3, the DNA is TGTGCCAGCAGTGCCGGGACAGGAGAACAGCCCCAGCATTTT. This gives the protein CASSAGTGEQPQHF.

This clonotype was picked up one time. This chain joins TRBV2 and TRBJ1-2, with D uncertain. The CDR3 loop spans 12 amino acids. The V end lost 1 base, the J end lost 4 bases, and 4 bases lay between the germline ends. Germline CDR1 and CDR2: SNHLY and FYNNEI. Here the CDR3 reads CASSEGVYGYTF. DNA for the CDR3: TGTGCCAGCAGTGAAGGAGTCTATGGCTACACCTTC. The entire variable domain, with the rest obtained from reference TRBV2 and TRBJ1-2, is as follows: EPEVTQTPSHQVTQMGQEVILRCVPISNHLYFYWYRQILGQKVEFLVSFYNNEISEKSEIFDDQFSVERPDGSNFTLKIRSTKLEDSAMYFCASSEGVYGYTFGSGTRLTVV.

The gene calls are TRBV7-2 and TRBJ1-3, with D possibly matching TRBD1 (6 bases). There are 18 residues in the CDR3. The V end was cut by 4 bases, the J end by 2 bases, with 21 bases between. Germline values: CDR1 SGHTA, CDR2 FQGNSA. CDR3 sequence (DNA): TGTGCCAGCAGCTCCTATGGAAGGGGGGTCGCTACTGGAAACACCATATATTTT. Its protein is CASSSYGRGVATGNTIYF.

Only one count was recorded for this clonotype. The gene calls are TRBV7-9 and TRBJ2-5, with 10 bases lining up with TRBD1. This CDR3 is 14 amino acids long. V trimming: 3 bases; J trimming: 5 bases; junction bases outside the gene matches: 3. The V gene's germline CDR1 is SEHNR and CDR2 FQNEAQ (reference sequence). The CDR3: CASSLGQGFETQYF. The DNA of the CDR3 is TGTGCCAGCAGCTTGGGACAGGGGTTCGAGACCCAGTACTTC. Supplemented by reference TRBV7-9 and TRBJ2-5, the full variable domain reads DTGVSQNPRHKITKRGQNVTFRCDPISEHNRLYWYRQTLGQGPEFLTYFQNEAQLEKSRLLSDRFSAERPKGSFSTLEIQRTEQGDSAMYLCASSLGQGFETQYFGPGTRLLVL.

Written as DNA, the CDR3 is TGCGCCAGCAGCTTGGCCGGGGGGCCCCACTACGAGCAGTACTTC. Translating gives CASSLAGGPHYEQYF. The chain uses TRBV5-1 and TRBJ2-7; D is possibly TRBD2 (7 bases). The V end was cut by 0 bases, the J end by 3 bases, with 13 bases between. The CDR3 is made up of 15 amino acids. Per the germline V gene, CDR1 is SGHRS and CDR2 is YFSETQ.

The chain has TRBV12-5 and TRBJ2-1, with TRBD1 identical over 7 bases. The CDR3 is 16 amino acids. CDR1 and CDR2 from the germline V gene are LGHNT and FRNRAP. V trimming: 4 bases; J trimming: 6 bases; junction bases outside the gene matches: 12. CDR3 protein: CASGWTLPTGLNEQFF. CDR3 nucleotide sequence: TGTGCTAGTGGTTGGACCCTCCCGACAGGGCTCAATGAGCAGTTCTTC.

This clonotype was counted a single time. The rearrangement links TRBV10-3 to TRBJ2-1; 8 bases agree with TRBD2. V trimming: 8 bases; J trimming: 8 bases; junction bases outside the gene matches: 14. Germline CDR1 ENHRY, CDR2 SYGVKD. CDR3 length: 15 amino acids. CDR3 bases: TGTGCCATCGCCCCCGGGGGGGGGCCGGGGGATGAGCAGTTCTTC. Translation gives CAIAPGGGPGDEQFF.

The chain has TRBV7-2 and TRBJ2-7; TRBD1 matches 10 bases. The V and J ends lost 5 bases and 4 bases, in that order; junction bases with no gene match: 8. The CDR3 totals 15 residues. The germline V gene encodes CDR1 SGHTA and CDR2 FQGNSA. CDR3 amino acids: CASSGSGTGVYEQYF. In nucleotides, the CDR3 is TGTGCCAGCAGCGGCTCCGGGACAGGGGTGTACGAGCAGTACTTC.

This rearrangement joins TRBV29-1 to TRBJ1-2; D is undetermined. The V end was cut by 3 bases, the J end by 5 bases, with 13 bases between. CDR1 and CDR2 (germline): SQVTM, ANQGSEA. The CDR3 spans 13 residues. The CDR3 DNA follows: TGCAGCGTTGATCCAGTAATAACATATGGCTACACCTTC. Protein product: CSVDPVITYGYTF.

The chain couples TRBV7-3 to TRBJ2-1; possible D gene TRBD2, 5 bases. The CDR3 has 14 amino acids. CDR1 is SGHTA and CDR2 is FQGTGA in the germline V gene. Trimming shortened V by 5 bases and J by 3 bases, and 11 bases separated the two germline ends. Here the CDR3 DNA reads TGTGCCAGCAGCCCGTCCCGGGACTACAATGAGCAGTTCTTC. Amino acids: CASSPSRDYNEQFF.